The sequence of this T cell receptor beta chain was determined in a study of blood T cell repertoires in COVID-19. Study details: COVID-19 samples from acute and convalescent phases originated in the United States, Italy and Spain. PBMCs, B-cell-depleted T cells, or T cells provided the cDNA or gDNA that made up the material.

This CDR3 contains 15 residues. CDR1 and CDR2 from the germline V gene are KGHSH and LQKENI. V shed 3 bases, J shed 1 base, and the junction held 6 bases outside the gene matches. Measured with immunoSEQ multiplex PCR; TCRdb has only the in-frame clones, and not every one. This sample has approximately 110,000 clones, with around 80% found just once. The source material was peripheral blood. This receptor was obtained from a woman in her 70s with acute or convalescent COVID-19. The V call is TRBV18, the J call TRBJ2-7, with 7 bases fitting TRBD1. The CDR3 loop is CASSPTRQGSYEQYF. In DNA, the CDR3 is TGTGCCAGCTCACCTACTAGACAGGGATCCTACGAGCAGTACTTC.